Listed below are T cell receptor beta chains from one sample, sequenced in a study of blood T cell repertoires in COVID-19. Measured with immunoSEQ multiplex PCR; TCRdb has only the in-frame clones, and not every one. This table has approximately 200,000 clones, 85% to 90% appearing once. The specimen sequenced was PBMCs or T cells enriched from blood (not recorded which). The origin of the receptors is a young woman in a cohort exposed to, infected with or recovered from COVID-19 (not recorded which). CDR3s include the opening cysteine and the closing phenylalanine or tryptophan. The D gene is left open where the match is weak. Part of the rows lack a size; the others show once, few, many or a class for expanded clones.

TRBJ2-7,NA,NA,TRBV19,CASRGSGGEQYF,TGTGCCAGTAGGGGTAGCGGAGGGGAGCAGTACTTC
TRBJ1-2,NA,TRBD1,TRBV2,CASVGGTGSIYGYTF,TGTGCCAGCGTCGGAGGGACAGGGAGTATTTATGGCTACACCTTC
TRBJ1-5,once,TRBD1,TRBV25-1,CASSGTGDQPQHF,TGTGCCAGCAGTGGGACAGGGGATCAGCCCCAGCATTTT
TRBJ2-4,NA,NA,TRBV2,CASSGEPKNIQYF,TGTGCCAGCAGTGGAGAACCCAAAAACATTCAGTACTTC
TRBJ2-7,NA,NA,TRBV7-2,CASSLEGGVGYEQYF,TGTGCCAGCAGCTTAGAAGGAGGGGTGGGCTACGAGCAGTACTTC
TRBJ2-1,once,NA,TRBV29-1,CSVGLGAYNEQFF,TGCAGCGTGGGGTTGGGGGCATACAATGAGCAGTTCTTC
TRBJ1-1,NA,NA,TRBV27,CASSSQGSAEAFF,TGTGCCAGCAGTTCACAGGGAAGCGCTGAAGCTTTCTTT
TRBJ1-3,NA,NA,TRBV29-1,CSVTPGQSGNTIYF,TGCAGCGTGACGCCAGGGCAGTCTGGAAACACCATATATTTT
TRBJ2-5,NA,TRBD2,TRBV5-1,CASSFGGATRETQYF,TGCGCCAGCAGCTTCGGGGGGGCTACAAGGGAGACCCAGTACTTC
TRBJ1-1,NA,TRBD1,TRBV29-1,CSVSGTGLPEAFF,TGCAGCGTTTCCGGGACAGGGCTGCCTGAAGCTTTCTTT
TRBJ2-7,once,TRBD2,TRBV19,CASSPGGTYEQYF,TGTGCCAGTAGTCCGGGGGGTACCTACGAGCAGTACTTC
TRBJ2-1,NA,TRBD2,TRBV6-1,CASSEVREGGTNEQFF,TGTGCCAGCAGTGAAGTCAGGGAGGGAGGAACGAATGAGCAGTTCTTC
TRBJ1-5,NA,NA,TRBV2,CASSLSNQPQHF,TGTGCCAGCAGTCTTAGCAATCAGCCCCAGCATTTT
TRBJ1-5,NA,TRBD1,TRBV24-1,CATSGPGTGAHQPQHF,TGTGCCACCAGTGGTCCCGGGACAGGGGCCCATCAGCCCCAGCATTTT
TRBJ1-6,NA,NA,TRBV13,CASSLGGGEGFGPLHF,TGTGCCAGCAGCTTAGGAGGGGGGGAAGGCTTCGGACCCCTCCACTTT
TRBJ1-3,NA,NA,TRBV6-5,CASITGLTGNTIYF,TGTGCCAGCATTACAGGGCTTACTGGAAACACCATATATTTT
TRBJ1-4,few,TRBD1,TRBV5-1,CASSLEDRVTEKLFF,TGCGCCAGCAGCTTGGAGGACAGGGTAACTGAAAAACTGTTTTTT
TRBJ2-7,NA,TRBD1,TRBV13,CASSLGTGGTYEQYF,TGTGCCAGCAGCTTGGGGACAGGTGGGACCTACGAGCAGTACTTC
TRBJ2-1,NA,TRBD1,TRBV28,CASRLGQDYNEQFF,TGTGCCAGCAGACTAGGACAGGATTACAATGAGCAGTTCTTC
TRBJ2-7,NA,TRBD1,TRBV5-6,CASSLFTGDEQYF,TGTGCCAGCAGCTTATTTACAGGGGACGAGCAGTACTTC
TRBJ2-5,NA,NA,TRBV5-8,CASSITPGPGWETQYF,TGTGCCAGCAGCATCACTCCGGGCCCGGGGTGGGAGACCCAGTACTTC
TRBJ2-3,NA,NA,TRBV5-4,CATERSGTDTQYF,TGTGCCACCGAGCGGTCCGGCACAGATACGCAGTATTTT
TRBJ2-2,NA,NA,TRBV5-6,CASSFHRVRLPTGELFF,TGTGCCAGCAGCTTCCACAGGGTGAGGCTTCCCACCGGGGAGCTGTTTTTT
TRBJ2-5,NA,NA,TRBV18,CASSPGTEETQYF,TGTGCCAGCTCACCAGGAACAGAAGAGACCCAGTACTTC
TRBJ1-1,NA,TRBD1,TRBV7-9,CASSLEGDRAEAFF,TGTGCCAGCAGCTTAGAGGGTGACAGGGCTGAAGCTTTCTTT
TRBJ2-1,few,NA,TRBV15,CATSRDRLDNEQFF,TGTGCCACCAGCAGAGATAGACTCGATAATGAGCAGTTCTTC